The clone carrying this T cell receptor (beta chain) was counted between two and nine times. Its matching antigen is unknown. Using over 8.5 ml of fresh peripheral blood, PBMCs were prepared. These data originate in a study of T cells in Graves' hyperthyroidism and ophthalmopathy. Germline assignment: CDR1 SQVTM and CDR2 ANQGSEA. CDR3 size: 14 residues. Trimming left V 5 bases short and J 4 bases short, with 17 bases between. Findings and limits, study-wide: In validation, the model predicted ophthalmopathy. These predictions came a median roughly 6 months before onset.

RNA transcripts yielded amplified TCR beta CDR3 regions. In the first-round RT-PCR of the TCR CDR3, the HTBI primer set was used. A single record per CDR3 protein comes from TCRdb applying MiXCR to the multiplex PCR reads. The data contain roughly 400,000 distinct CDR3 sequences, over 13% of them singletons. The sequenced sample was blood. V usage is TRBV29-1 and J usage is TRBJ1-1; D perhaps matches TRBD1 (6 bases). The TCR originated in a man aged 50 or older with Graves' ophthalmopathy. This CDR3 is CSVLRGPGSTEAFF. For the CDR3, the DNA is TGCAGCGTTCTCAGGGGCCCGGGGAGCACTGAAGCTTTCTTT.